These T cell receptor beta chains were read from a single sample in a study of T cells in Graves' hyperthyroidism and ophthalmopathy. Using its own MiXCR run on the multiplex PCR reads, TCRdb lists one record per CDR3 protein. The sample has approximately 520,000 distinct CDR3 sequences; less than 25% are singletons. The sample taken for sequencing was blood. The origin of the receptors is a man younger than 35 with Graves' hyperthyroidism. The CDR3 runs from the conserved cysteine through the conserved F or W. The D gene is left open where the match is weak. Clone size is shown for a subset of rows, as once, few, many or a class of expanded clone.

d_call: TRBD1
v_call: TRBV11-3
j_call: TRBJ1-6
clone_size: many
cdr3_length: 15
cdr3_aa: CASSPQGTYNSPLHF
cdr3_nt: TGTGCCAGCAGCCCACAGGGGACCTATAATTCACCCCTCCACTTT

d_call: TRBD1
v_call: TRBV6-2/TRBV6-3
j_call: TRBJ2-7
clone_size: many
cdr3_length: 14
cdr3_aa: CASTRTGGAYEQYF
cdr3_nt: TGTGCCAGCACCCGGACAGGGGGCGCCTACGAGCAGTACTTC

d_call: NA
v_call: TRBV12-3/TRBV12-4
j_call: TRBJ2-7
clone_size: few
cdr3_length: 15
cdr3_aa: CASSLRQVISYEQYF
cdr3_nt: TGTGCCAGCAGTCTCAGACAGGTGATCTCCTACGAGCAGTACTTC

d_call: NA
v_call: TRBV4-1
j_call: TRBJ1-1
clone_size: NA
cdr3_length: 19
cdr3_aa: CASSRQVGGDGSWNTEAFF
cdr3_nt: TGCGCCAGCAGCCGTCAGGTAGGAGGGGACGGATCTTGGAACACTGAAGCTTTCTTT

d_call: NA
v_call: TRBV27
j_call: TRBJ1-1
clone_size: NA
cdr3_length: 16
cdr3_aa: CASSPRQRYMNTEAFF
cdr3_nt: TGTGCCAGCAGCCCTAGACAGAGATATATGAACACTGAAGCTTTCTTT

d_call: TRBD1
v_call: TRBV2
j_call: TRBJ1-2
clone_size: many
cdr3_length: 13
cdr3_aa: CASTDRGPDGYTF
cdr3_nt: TGTGCCAGCACGGACAGGGGACCGGATGGCTACACCTTC

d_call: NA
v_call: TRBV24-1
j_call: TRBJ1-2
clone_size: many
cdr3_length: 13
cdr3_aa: CATSEGSFYGYTF
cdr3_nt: TGTGCCACCAGTGAGGGGTCTTTTTATGGCTACACCTTC

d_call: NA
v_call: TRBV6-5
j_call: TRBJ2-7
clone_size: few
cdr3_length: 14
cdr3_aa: CASSYSRNSYEQYF
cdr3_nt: TGTGCCAGCAGTTACTCGCGGAATTCCTACGAGCAGTACTTC

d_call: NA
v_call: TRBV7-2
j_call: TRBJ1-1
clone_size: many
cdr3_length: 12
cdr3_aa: CASSLVRGEAFF
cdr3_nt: TGTGCCAGCAGTCTCGTCCGAGGCGAAGCTTTCTTT

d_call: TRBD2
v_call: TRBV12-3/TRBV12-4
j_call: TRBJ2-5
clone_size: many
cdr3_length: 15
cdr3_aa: CASSLPGRAQETQYF
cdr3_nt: TGTGCCAGCAGTTTGCCGGGGAGGGCCCAAGAGACCCAGTACTTC

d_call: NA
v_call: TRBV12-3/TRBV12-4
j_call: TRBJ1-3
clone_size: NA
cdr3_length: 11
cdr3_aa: CASSPRVTKYF
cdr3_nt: TGTGCCAGCAGTCCAAGGGTGACCAAATATTTT

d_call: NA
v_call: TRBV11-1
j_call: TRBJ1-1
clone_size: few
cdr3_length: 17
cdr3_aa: CASSLDKGSFTPTEAFF
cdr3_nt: TGTGCCAGCAGCTTAGATAAGGGTTCCTTTACTCCCACTGAAGCTTTCTTT

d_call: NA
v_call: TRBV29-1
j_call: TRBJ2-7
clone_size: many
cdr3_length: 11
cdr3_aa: CSVELAYEQYF
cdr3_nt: TGCAGCGTTGAGTTAGCCTACGAGCAGTACTTC

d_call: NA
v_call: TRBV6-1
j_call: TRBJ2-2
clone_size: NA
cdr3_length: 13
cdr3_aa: CASSGQSRGELFF
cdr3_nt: TGTGCCAGTAGCGGCCAGAGCAGGGGGGAGCTGTTTTTT

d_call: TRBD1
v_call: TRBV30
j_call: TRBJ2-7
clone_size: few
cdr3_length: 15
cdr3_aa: CAWSPRDRPTYEQYF
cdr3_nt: TGTGCCTGGAGCCCCCGGGACAGGCCAACCTACGAGCAGTACTTC

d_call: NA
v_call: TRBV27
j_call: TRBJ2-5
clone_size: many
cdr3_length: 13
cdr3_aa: CASSQSPERTQYF
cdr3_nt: TGTGCCAGCAGTCAGAGTCCCGAGAGGACCCAGTACTTC

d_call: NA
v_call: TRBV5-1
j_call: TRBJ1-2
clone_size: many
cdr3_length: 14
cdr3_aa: CASSLDPNLYGYTF
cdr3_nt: TGCGCCAGCAGCTTGGATCCAAATCTATATGGCTACACCTTC

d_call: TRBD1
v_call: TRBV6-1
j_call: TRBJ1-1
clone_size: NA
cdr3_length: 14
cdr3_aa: CASRFRGLNTEAFF
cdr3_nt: TGTGCCAGCAGATTCAGGGGGCTGAACACTGAAGCTTTCTTT

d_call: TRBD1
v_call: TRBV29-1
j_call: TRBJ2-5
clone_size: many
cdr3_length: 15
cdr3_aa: CSVEGDRGDLTTQYF
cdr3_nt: TGCAGCGTTGAAGGCGACAGGGGGGATTTGACGACCCAGTACTTC

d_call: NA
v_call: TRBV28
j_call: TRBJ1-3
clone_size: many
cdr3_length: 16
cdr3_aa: CASSLAGTPSGNTIYF
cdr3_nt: TGTGCCAGCAGTTTAGCAGGGACGCCCTCTGGAAACACCATATATTTT

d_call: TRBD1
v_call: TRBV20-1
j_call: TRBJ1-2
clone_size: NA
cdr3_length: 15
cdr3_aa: CSAREPGQTNYGYTF
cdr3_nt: TGCAGTGCTAGAGAGCCGGGACAGACGAACTATGGCTACACCTTC

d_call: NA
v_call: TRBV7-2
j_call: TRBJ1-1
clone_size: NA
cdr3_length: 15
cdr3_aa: CASRPNHRDNTEAFF
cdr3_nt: TGTGCCAGCAGACCGAACCACCGGGACAACACTGAAGCTTTCTTT

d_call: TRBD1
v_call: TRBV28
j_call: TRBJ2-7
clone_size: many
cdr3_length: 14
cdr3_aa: CASQPHRGRFEQYF
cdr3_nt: TGTGCCAGCCAACCTCACAGGGGGCGGTTCGAGCAGTACTTC

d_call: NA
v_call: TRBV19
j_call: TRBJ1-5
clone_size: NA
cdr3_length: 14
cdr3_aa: CASSGITRDQPQHF
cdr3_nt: TGTGCCAGTAGTGGGATAACACGGGATCAGCCCCAGCATTTT

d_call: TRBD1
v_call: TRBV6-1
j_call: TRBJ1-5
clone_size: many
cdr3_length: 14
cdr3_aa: CASTEQGAYQPQHF
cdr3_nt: TGTGCCAGCACCGAACAGGGGGCGTATCAGCCCCAGCATTTT

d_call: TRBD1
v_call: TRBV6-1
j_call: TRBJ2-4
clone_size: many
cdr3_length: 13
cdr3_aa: CASSGDRAYIQYF
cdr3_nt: TGTGCCAGCAGTGGGGACAGGGCATACATTCAGTACTTC

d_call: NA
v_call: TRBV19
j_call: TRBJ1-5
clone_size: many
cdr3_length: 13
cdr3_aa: CASRGNWNQPQHF
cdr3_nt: TGTGCCAGTAGAGGGAACTGGAATCAGCCCCAGCATTTT

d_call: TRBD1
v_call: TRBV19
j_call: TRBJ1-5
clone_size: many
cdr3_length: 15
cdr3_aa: CASSRLPTGIQPQHF
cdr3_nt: TGTGCCAGTAGCCGATTACCGACAGGGATTCAGCCCCAGCATTTT

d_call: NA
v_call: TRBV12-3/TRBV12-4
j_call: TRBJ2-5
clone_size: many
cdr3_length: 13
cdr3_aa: CASSFAGEETQYF
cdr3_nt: TGTGCCAGCAGTTTCGCCGGTGAAGAGACCCAGTACTTC

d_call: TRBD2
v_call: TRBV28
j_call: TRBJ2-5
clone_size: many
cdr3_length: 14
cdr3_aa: CASSLAGGQETQYF
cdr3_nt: TGTGCCAGCAGTTTAGCGGGGGGACAAGAGACCCAGTACTTC

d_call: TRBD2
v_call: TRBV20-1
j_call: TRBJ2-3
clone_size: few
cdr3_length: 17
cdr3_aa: CSATSFGLAGFTDTQYF
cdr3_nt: TGCAGTGCTACCTCTTTCGGACTAGCGGGTTTCACAGATACGCAGTATTTT

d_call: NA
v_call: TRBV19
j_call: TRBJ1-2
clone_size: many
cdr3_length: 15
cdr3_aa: CASSIAGSRRYGYTF
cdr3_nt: TGTGCCAGTAGTATAGCGGGCTCCCGCCGGTATGGCTACACCTTC

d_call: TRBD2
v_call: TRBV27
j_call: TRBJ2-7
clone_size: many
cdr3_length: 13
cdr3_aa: CASGTSGSYEQYF
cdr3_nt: TGTGCCAGCGGTACTAGCGGGAGTTACGAGCAGTACTTC

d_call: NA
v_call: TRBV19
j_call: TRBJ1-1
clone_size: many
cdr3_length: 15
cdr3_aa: CASSIDPGANTEAFF
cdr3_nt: TGTGCCAGTAGTATAGATCCAGGGGCGAACACTGAAGCTTTCTTT

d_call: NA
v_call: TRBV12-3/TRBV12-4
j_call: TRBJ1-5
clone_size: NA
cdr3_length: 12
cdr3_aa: CASTAGTQPQHF
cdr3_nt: TGTGCCAGCACCGCGGGTACGCAGCCCCAGCATTTT

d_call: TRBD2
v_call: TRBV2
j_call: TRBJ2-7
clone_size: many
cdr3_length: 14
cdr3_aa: CASSPPGLSYEQYF
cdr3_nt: TGTGCCAGCAGCCCTCCGGGACTAAGCTACGAGCAGTACTTC

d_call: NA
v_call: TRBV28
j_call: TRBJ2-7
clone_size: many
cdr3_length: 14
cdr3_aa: CASSPSNSGYEQYF
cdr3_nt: TGTGCCAGCAGTCCCTCAAATAGCGGCTACGAGCAGTACTTC

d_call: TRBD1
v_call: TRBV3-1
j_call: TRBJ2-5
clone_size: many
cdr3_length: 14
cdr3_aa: CASSPRQGKETQYF
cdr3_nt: TGTGCCAGCAGCCCGAGACAGGGGAAAGAGACCCAGTACTTC

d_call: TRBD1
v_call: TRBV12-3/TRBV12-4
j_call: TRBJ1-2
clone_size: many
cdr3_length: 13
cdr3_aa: CASSWGQSYGYTF
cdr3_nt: TGTGCCAGCAGTTGGGGACAGTCCTATGGCTACACCTTC

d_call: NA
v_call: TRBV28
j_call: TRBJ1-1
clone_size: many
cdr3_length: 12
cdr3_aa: CAIGRSRAEAFF
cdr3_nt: TGTGCCATCGGGCGGTCGAGGGCTGAAGCTTTCTTT

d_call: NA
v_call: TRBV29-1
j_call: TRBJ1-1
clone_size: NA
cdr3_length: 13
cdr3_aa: CSVEVGLSTEAFF
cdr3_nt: TGCAGCGTTGAAGTCGGCTTGAGCACTGAAGCTTTCTTT

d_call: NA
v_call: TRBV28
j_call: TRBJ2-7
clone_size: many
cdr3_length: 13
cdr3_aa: CASRRPSSYEQYF
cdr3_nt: TGTGCCAGCAGGCGACCATCCTCCTACGAGCAGTACTTC

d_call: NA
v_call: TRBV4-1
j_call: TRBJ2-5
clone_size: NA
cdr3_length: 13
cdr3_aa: CASRGQGLETQYF
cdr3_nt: TGCGCCAGTAGGGGCCAGGGGCTGGAGACCCAGTACTTC

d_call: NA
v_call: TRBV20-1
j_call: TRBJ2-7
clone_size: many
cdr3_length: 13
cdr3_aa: CSAPAPRTYEQYF
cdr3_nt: TGCAGTGCCCCCGCCCCCCGAACCTACGAGCAGTACTTC

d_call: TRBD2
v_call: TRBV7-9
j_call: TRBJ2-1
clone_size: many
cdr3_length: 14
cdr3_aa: CASSSGTSGGEQFF
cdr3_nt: TGTGCCAGCAGCTCCGGGACTAGCGGGGGCGAGCAGTTCTTC

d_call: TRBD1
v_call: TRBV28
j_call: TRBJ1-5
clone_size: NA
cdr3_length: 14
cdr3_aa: CASSSPGGGWPQHF
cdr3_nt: TGTGCCAGCAGTTCTCCAGGGGGCGGTTGGCCCCAGCATTTT

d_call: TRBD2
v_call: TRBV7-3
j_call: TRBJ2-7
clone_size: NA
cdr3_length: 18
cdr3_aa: CASSLSPSGGLGGGEQYF
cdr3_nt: TGTGCCAGCAGCTTAAGTCCTAGCGGGGGCCTCGGAGGTGGCGAGCAGTACTTC

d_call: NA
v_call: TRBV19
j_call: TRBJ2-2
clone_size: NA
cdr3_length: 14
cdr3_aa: CASSTTGYPGELFF
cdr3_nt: TGTGCCAGTAGTACAACAGGGTACCCCGGGGAGCTGTTTTTT

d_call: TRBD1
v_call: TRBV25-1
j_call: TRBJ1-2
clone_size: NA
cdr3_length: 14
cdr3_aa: CASSERTGSDGYTF
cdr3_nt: TGTGCCAGCAGTGAGCGGACAGGGTCCGACGGCTACACCTTC

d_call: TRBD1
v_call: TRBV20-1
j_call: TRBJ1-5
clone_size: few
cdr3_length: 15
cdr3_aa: CSALRGDRGGQPQHF
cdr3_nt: TGCAGTGCTCTCCGCGGGGACAGGGGAGGTCAGCCCCAGCATTTT

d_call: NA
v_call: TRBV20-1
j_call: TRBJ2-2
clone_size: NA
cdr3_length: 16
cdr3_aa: CSARDPRGGAGGELFF
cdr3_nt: TGCAGTGCTAGAGACCCGAGAGGAGGGGCTGGCGGGGAGCTGTTTTTT

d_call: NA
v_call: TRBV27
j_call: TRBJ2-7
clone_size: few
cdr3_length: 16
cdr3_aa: CASSLWGTLGVYEQYF
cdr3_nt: TGTGCCAGCAGTTTATGGGGCACCCTGGGGGTGTACGAGCAGTACTTC

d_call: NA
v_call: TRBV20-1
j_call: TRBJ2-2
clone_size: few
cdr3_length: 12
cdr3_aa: CAQGGLTGELFF
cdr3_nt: TGCGCCCAGGGGGGGCTTACCGGGGAGCTGTTTTTT

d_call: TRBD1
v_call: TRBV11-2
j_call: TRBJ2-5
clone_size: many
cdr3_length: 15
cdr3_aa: CASSLEWTGEETQYF
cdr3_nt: TGTGCCAGCAGCTTAGAATGGACAGGGGAAGAGACCCAGTACTTC

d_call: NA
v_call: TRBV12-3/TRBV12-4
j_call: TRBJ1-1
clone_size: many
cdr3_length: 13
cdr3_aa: CASSFGSYSEAFF
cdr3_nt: TGTGCCAGCAGTTTCGGGAGCTACTCTGAAGCTTTCTTT

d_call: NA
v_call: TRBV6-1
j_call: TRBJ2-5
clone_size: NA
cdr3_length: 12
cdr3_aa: CASSEAQRLKYF
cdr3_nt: TGTGCCAGCAGTGAAGCGCAGAGACTGAAGTACTTC

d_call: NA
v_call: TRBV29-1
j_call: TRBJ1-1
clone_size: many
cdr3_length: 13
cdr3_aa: CSVAQTVNTEAFF
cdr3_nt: TGCAGCGTTGCACAGACGGTCAACACTGAAGCTTTCTTT

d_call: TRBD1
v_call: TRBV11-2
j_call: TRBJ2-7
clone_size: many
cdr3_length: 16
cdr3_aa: CASSLGVTGESREQYF
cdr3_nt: TGTGCCAGCAGCTTAGGGGTGACAGGGGAGTCGAGGGAGCAGTACTTC